The 23 T cell receptor beta chains reported below all come from one sample, sequenced in a study of PD-1 blockade in classical Hodgkin lymphoma. Assay: immunoSEQ multiplex PCR; the TCRdb copy retains only in-frame clones and omits some. The top ten hold over 20% of the sample, which has under 25,000 clones, roughly 77% seen once. Time point defined: cycle 4 day 1 (C4D1), after 6 weeks of nivolumab. All the patients suffered relapse after autologous stem cell transplantation, and brentuximab vedotin exposure differed. The source was peripheral blood mononuclear cells (PBMCs), collected before the fourth cycle of nivolumab. These TCRs come from a human donor with classical Hodgkin lymphoma.

The CDR3 DNA reads as TGTGCCAGTAGTATTTGGGCACAGGGCACCGGGGAGGGGGCCAACGTCCTGACTTTC. Its protein is CASSIWAQGTGEGANVLTF. The genes are TRBV19 and TRBJ2-6; tentatively, D is TRBD1 (6 bases). Germline CDR1 LNHDA, CDR2 SQIVND (reference sequence). The CDR3 sequence is 19 residues long. V was cut by 3 bases and J by 4 bases, with 22 bases left in between.

This rearrangement joins TRBV6-6 to TRBJ1-4; D uncertain. V shed 0 bases and J shed 3 bases, with 11 bases lying between them. Per the germline V gene, CDR1 is MNHNY and CDR2 is SVGAGI (reference sequence). The CDR3 covers 16 residues. The CDR3 sequence is CASSYSNLKSNEKLFF. The CDR3 DNA is TGTGCCAGCAGTTACTCGAACCTCAAATCTAATGAAAAACTGTTTTTT.

The chain is built from TRBV23-1 and TRBJ2-7; D is unresolved. TRBV23-1 is given ORF status, its function remaining uncertain. Trimming took 8 bases from V and 1 from J, leaving 18 bases between them. This CDR3 has 15 residues. CDR3 bases: TGCGCCAGCCCTCGGGTACAGATAAATTCCTACGAGCAGTACTTC. It is translated as CASPRVQINSYEQYF.

The chain joins TRBV5-1 to TRBJ1-4; no clear D gene. The V gene lost 4 bases and the J gene lost 0 bases, with 4 bases spanning the gap. The CDR3 has 13 amino acids. Looked up from germline, CDR1 is SGHRS and CDR2 is YFSETQ. The DNA of the CDR3 is TGCGCCAGCAGCGCCTCAACTAATGAAAAACTGTTTTTT. Translation gives CASSASTNEKLFF.

This clone came up a few times. The genes are TRBV2 and TRBJ1-2; D remains ambiguous. Germline lookup yields CDR1 SNHLY and CDR2 FYNNEI. With 7 bases removed from V and 4 bases from J, the gap between germline ends came to 13 bases. CDR3 length equals 13 residues. CDR3 bases: TGTGCCAGCACCCCATCGCGCATCTATGGCTACACCTTC. This sequence encodes CASTPSRIYGYTF.

This clone appeared once. Within the sample, other DNA sequences also encode this same CDR3. The chain has TRBV18 and TRBJ2-3; 7 nucleotides agree with TRBD1. This CDR3 contains 16 residues. CDR1 is KGHSH and CDR2 is LQKENI in the germline V gene. The V and J ends lost 3 bases and 5 bases, in that order; junction bases with no gene match: 11. The CDR3 DNA reads TGTGCCAGCTCACCTCCAGGGCAGGGGGTTTTAGATACGCAGTATTTT. Its translation: CASSPPGQGVLDTQYF.

A few counts support this clone. The chain recombines TRBV5-1 with TRBJ1-3; D ambiguous. Trimming took off 0 bases at V and 2 bases at J, with 6 bases between the two ends. The CDR3 length is 14 residues. Germline CDR1 SGHRS, CDR2 YFSETQ. DNA for the CDR3: TGCGCCAGCAGCTTGGAAGACCCTGGAAACACCATATATTTT. It encodes CASSLEDPGNTIYF.

This sequence joins TRBV30 and TRBJ1-1; D is possibly TRBD1 (5 bases). This CDR3 spans 15 amino acids. Germline lookup yields CDR1 GTSNPN and CDR2 SVGIG (reference sequence). The V and J ends lost 2 bases and 0 bases respectively, with 13 bases between them. The CDR3 DNA reads as TGTGCCTGGAGTCTAAGGGGTATATTGAACACTGAAGCTTTCTTT. This gives the protein CAWSLRGILNTEAFF.

This sequence joins TRBV19 and TRBJ2-2, with D maybe TRBD1 (5 bases). Germline V gene sequence: CDR1 LNHDA, CDR2 SQIVND (reference sequence). The CDR3 has 14 amino acids. The V end lost 7 bases, the J end lost 6 bases, and 15 bases lay between the germline ends. For the CDR3, the DNA is TGTGCCAGTAATGCGTTACAGGTGGCCGGGGAGCTGTTTTTT. Encoded protein: CASNALQVAGELFF.

V is TRBV6-4 and J is TRBJ2-2, with a possible D match to TRBD1 (5 bases). Trimming cost V 0 bases and J 6 bases, with 8 bases left between them. The CDR3 is made up of 14 amino acids. Germline CDR1 MRHNA, CDR2 SNTAGT. CDR3 coding DNA: TGTGCCAGCAGTGACTCGATAGGGGCCGGGGAGCTGTTTTTT. Its translation: CASSDSIGAGELFF.

The chain has TRBV18 and TRBJ2-3; D gene ambiguous. The germline V gene encodes CDR1 KGHSH and CDR2 LQKENI. The V end was cut by 4 bases, the J end by 6 bases, with 11 bases between. The CDR3 contains 13 residues. The DNA for the CDR3 is TGTGCCAGCTCACGAAGAGACGGGGATACGCAGTATTTT. Translating gives CASSRRDGDTQYF.

DNA for the CDR3: TGTGCCAGCAGCTCGGACAGTAATTCACCCCTCCACTTT. This gives the protein CASSSDSNSPLHF. The rearrangement joins TRBV11-3 to TRBJ1-6; D possibly corresponds to TRBD1 (6 bases). The germline CDR1 and CDR2 sequences are SGHNT and YENEEA. This CDR3 contains 13 residues. Deletions cut 4 bases from V and 6 bases from J, with 7 bases between. The full variable domain, its missing parts supplied by reference TRBV11-3 and TRBJ1-6, is EAGVVQSPRYKIIEKKQPVAFWCNPISGHNTLYWYLQNLGQGPELLIRYENEEAVDDSQLPKDRFSAERLKGVDSTLKIQPAELGDSAVYLCASSSDSNSPLHFGNGTRLTVT.

This chain links TRBV11-2 with TRBJ2-7; unclear D gene. Germline assignment: CDR1 SGHAT and CDR2 FQNNGV. Trimming took 1 base from V and 0 from J, leaving 10 bases between them. The CDR3 covers 15 residues. CDR3 nucleotides: TGTGCCAGCAGCTTAGCAGGTCCGGGCTCCTACGAGCAGTACTTC. Amino acids: CASSLAGPGSYEQYF.

This chain connects TRBV19 to TRBJ2-7, with TRBD2 matching 7 bases. The V gene end was trimmed by 5 bases and the J gene end by 0 bases; junction bases not matched to a gene: 4. Germline CDR1 is LNHDA and CDR2 is SQIVND (reference sequence). There are 14 residues in the CDR3. The CDR3 bases are TGTGCCAGTAGTCTAGCGGCCGGCTCCTACGAGCAGTACTTC. This gives the protein CASSLAAGSYEQYF. Full variable domain (missing parts from reference TRBV19 and TRBJ2-7): DGGITQSPKYLFRKEGQNVTLSCEQNLNHDAMYWYRQDPGQGLRLIYYSQIVNDFQKGDIAEGYSVSREKKESFPLTVTSAQKNPTAFYLCASSLAAGSYEQYFGPGTRLTVT.

There are a few counts of this clone. The chain employs TRBV9 and TRBJ2-7, with unresolved D. CDR1 and CDR2 (germline): SGDLS, YYNGEE. This CDR3 spans 14 amino acids. Between the trimmed V and J ends, which lost 0 bases and 2 bases, there was a span of 9 bases. Here the CDR3 DNA reads TGTGCCAGCAGCGTAGATAACAGCGCCTACGAGCAGTACTTC. Translating it yields CASSVDNSAYEQYF.

V and J are TRBV19 and TRBJ2-4; 10 bases are shared with TRBD1. V lost 4 bases and J lost 0; bases outside the gene matches: 3. CDR3 length: 16 residues. Germline V gene lookup returns CDR1 LNHDA and CDR2 SQIVND (reference sequence). DNA of the CDR3: TGTGCCAGTAGTAGGGGACAGGGGCTAGCCAAAAACATTCAGTACTTC. It yields the protein CASSRGQGLAKNIQYF.

The V call is TRBV5-6, the J call TRBJ2-3; possibly TRBD1 for D (6 bases). The CDR3 contains 15 residues. Germline V gene data show CDR1 as SGHDT and CDR2 as YYEEEE. Between the trimmed V and J ends, which lost 4 bases and 5 bases, there was a span of 17 bases. The DNA of the CDR3 is TGTGCCAGCAGCGGGGCAGGGGCCTACCGAGATACGCAGTATTTT. Protein product: CASSGAGAYRDTQYF.

This chain joins TRBV10-3 and TRBJ1-2; a possible D gene is TRBD1 (6 bases). Germline V gene lookup returns CDR1 ENHRY and CDR2 SYGVKD. The ends were cut back, 5 bases at V and 3 bases at J, with 13 bases in the middle. The CDR3 has 14 amino acids. CDR3 protein: CAISSGQSYYGYTF. The CDR3 DNA reads as TGTGCCATCAGTTCAGGACAGTCATACTATGGCTACACCTTC.

This chain connects TRBV29-1 to TRBJ2-5; possibly TRBD1 for D (5 bases). The germline V and J ends were trimmed by 6 bases and 3 bases, with 11 bases remaining between them. This CDR3 contains 12 residues. Per the germline V gene, CDR1 is SQVTM and CDR2 is ANQGSEA. CDR3 in amino acids: CSVGHMEETQYF. CDR3 nucleotide sequence: TGCAGCGTGGGGCACATGGAAGAGACCCAGTACTTC.

This clone was picked up one time. The chain combines TRBV9 with TRBJ1-6; 8 bases agree with TRBD1. Germline trimming cut 3 bases from V and 9 bases from J; bases unmatched to any gene: 8. CDR3 size: 15 residues. CDR1 is SGDLS and CDR2 is YYNGEE in the germline V gene. CDR3 region: CASSARTGSSSPLHF. In DNA form, the CDR3 reads TGTGCCAGCAGCGCCCGGACAGGGTCGTCTTCACCCCTCCACTTT.

V usage is TRBV29-1 and J usage is TRBJ1-2, with D tentatively TRBD1 (6 bases). CDR3 length equals 13 residues. Germline values: CDR1 SQVTM, CDR2 ANQGSEA. V shed 3 bases and J shed 4 bases, with 12 bases lying between them. The CDR3: CSVERQDFYGYTF. The CDR3 nucleotides read TGCAGCGTTGAGAGACAGGATTTCTATGGCTACACCTTC.

Here the CDR3 reads CSVDDREEANYGYTF. The CDR3 DNA follows: TGCAGCGTGGATGACAGGGAGGAAGCTAACTATGGCTACACCTTC. The chain combines TRBV29-1 with TRBJ1-2; 7 bases line up with TRBD1. The CDR3 covers 15 residues. Per the germline V gene, CDR1 is SQVTM and CDR2 is ANQGSEA. V shed 6 bases and J 0 bases; nucleotides not matched to a gene: 10.

The V call is TRBV6-4, the J call TRBJ2-2, with D unclear. The V end lost 4 bases, the J end lost 3 bases, and 6 bases lay between the germline ends. The CDR3 is made up of 13 amino acids. CDR1 is MRHNA and CDR2 is SNTAGT in the germline V gene. CDR3 coding DNA: TGTGCCAGCAGTGCTGGGGACACCGGGGAGCTGTTTTTT. Residues: CASSAGDTGELFF.